This is a list of T cell receptor beta chains from one sample in a study of beta chain features in type 1 diabetes. The repertoire was sequenced with immunoSEQ multiplex PCR; TCRdb's copy has only in-frame clones and lacks some. The data show 600,000 or so clones, about an eighth seen once. The material sequenced was naive CD4+ T cells from blood. The receptors derive from a man aged 18 to 29 with type 1 diabetes. Each CDR3 is given with its conserved first and last residue. D genes are given only for firm matches. Not every row has a clone size; where given, it reads once, few, many or a size class.

d_gene: TRBD2
abundance: few
v_gene: TRBV4-2
j_gene: TRBJ2-7
CDR3aa: CASRLGLAGVEQYF
CDR3nt: TGTGCCAGCAGACTTGGACTAGCGGGAGTTGAGCAGTACTTC

d_gene: NA
abundance: NA
v_gene: TRBV14
j_gene: TRBJ1-1
CDR3aa: CASRLSGGDEAFF
CDR3nt: TGTGCCAGCCGGCTATCGGGGGGTGATGAAGCTTTCTTT

d_gene: NA
abundance: NA
v_gene: TRBV9
j_gene: TRBJ2-7
CDR3aa: CASSVGVSGDYEQYF
CDR3nt: TGTGCCAGCAGCGTAGGAGTTTCGGGGGACTACGAGCAGTACTTC

d_gene: NA
abundance: few
v_gene: TRBV4-3
j_gene: TRBJ2-1
CDR3aa: CASSQFREGGLNEQFF
CDR3nt: TGCGCCAGCAGCCAATTTAGGGAGGGGGGACTTAATGAGCAGTTCTTC

d_gene: NA
abundance: few
v_gene: TRBV30
j_gene: TRBJ2-7
CDR3aa: CAWVGAGTYEQYF
CDR3nt: TGTGCCTGGGTGGGGGCAGGGACCTACGAGCAGTACTTC

d_gene: TRBD1
abundance: NA
v_gene: TRBV5-4
j_gene: TRBJ2-5
CDR3aa: CASSPPGQGRQETQYF
CDR3nt: TGTGCCAGCAGTCCCCCGGGACAGGGGCGACAAGAGACCCAGTACTTC

d_gene: NA
abundance: few
v_gene: TRBV13
j_gene: TRBJ1-6
CDR3aa: CASSLAPGAWDSPLHF
CDR3nt: TGTGCCAGCAGCTTAGCACCAGGGGCATGGGATTCACCCCTCCACTTT

d_gene: TRBD1
abundance: few
v_gene: TRBV6-6
j_gene: TRBJ2-1
CDR3aa: CASSYRGSSYNEQFF
CDR3nt: TGTGCCAGCAGCTACAGGGGGAGCTCCTACAATGAGCAGTTCTTC

d_gene: TRBD2
abundance: few
v_gene: TRBV2
j_gene: TRBJ2-1
CDR3aa: CASTFLGGPNEQFF
CDR3nt: TGTGCCAGCACTTTTTTGGGAGGGCCAAATGAGCAGTTCTTC

d_gene: NA
abundance: few
v_gene: TRBV7-9
j_gene: TRBJ1-2
CDR3aa: CASSLHGSYGYTF
CDR3nt: TGTGCCAGCAGCCTGCATGGCAGCTATGGCTACACCTTC

d_gene: TRBD1
abundance: NA
v_gene: TRBV27
j_gene: TRBJ1-2
CDR3aa: CASSLKPRGAAGYTF
CDR3nt: TGTGCCAGCAGTTTAAAGCCCAGGGGGGCTGCTGGCTACACCTTC

d_gene: NA
abundance: few
v_gene: TRBV25-1
j_gene: TRBJ1-1
CDR3aa: CASSDPLTVNTEAFF
CDR3nt: TGTGCCAGCAGTGATCCTTTGACAGTGAACACTGAAGCTTTCTTT

d_gene: NA
abundance: few
v_gene: TRBV29-1
j_gene: TRBJ2-7
CDR3aa: CSASRAGSHEQYF
CDR3nt: TGCAGCGCGAGTCGGGCGGGAAGCCACGAGCAGTACTTC

d_gene: TRBD2
abundance: NA
v_gene: TRBV27
j_gene: TRBJ2-1
CDR3aa: CASIKLSVSSGSWEQFF
CDR3nt: TGTGCCAGCATCAAATTATCGGTGTCTAGCGGGAGCTGGGAGCAGTTCTTC